The clone carrying this T cell receptor beta chain has a single count. CD45RO-negative, CCR7-positively selected cells formed the naive CD8 fraction, excluding terminally differentiated effector memory CD45RA+ cells. CDR1 is SGDLS, CDR2 YYNGEE, per germline. The V and J ends lost 4 bases and 10 bases respectively, with 15 bases between them. The CDR3 sequence is 13 residues long. The sample is drawn from a study of shared clonotypes between healthy human individuals. TCRdb keeps only in-frame clones here, not all; method: immunoSEQ multiplex PCR. The top ten hold around 0.097% of the sample, which has about 650,000 clones, nearly 97% seen once.

This chain joins TRBV9 and TRBJ2-1; the D call may be TRBD1 or TRBD2 (5 bases each). Sequencing was carried out using naive CD8+ T cells sorted from blood. The sequence was obtained from a woman younger than 45 in good health. The CDR3 DNA sequence: TGTGCCAGCAGCCCGGGGCCGGGTGGGGAGCAGTTCTTC. Translating it yields CASSPGPGGEQFF.